This TCR beta chain came from a study of Ad26.COV2.S vaccination and SARS-CoV-2 variants. At the level of the study: Intramuscularly, Ad26.COV2.S was given either once or twice, 56 days apart. Findings of the study overall: Participants in the vaccine arm had higher spike-specific TCR breadth; placebo recipients had lower.

Germline V gives CDR1 MGHRA, CDR2 YSYEKL. The CDR3 is made up of 15 amino acids. Trimming stripped 1 base from V and 2 bases from J, with 6 bases between. Points on this clone: Its antigen is undetermined.

TCRdb's copy holds only in-frame clones and misses some; the assay was immunoSEQ multiplex PCR. The sample yields 350,000 to 400,000 clones, approximately 89% seen once. Stated treatment: some 20 received Ad26.COV2.S at low or high dose, single or two shots; about 5 received placebo; per-sample allocation not given. Collection of samples fell on day 63 after the first vaccine or placebo injection. In the vaccine, an Ad26 vector expressed the SARS-CoV-2 spike of the Wuhan strain. V usage is TRBV4-1 and J usage is TRBJ2-6; TRBD2 might be the D (5 bases). The sequence was collected from a person aged 18-65 years who received the Ad26.COV2.S COVID-19 vaccine or a placebo. This specimen was peripheral blood, taken in a trial of Ad26.COV2.S vaccine versus placebo. CDR3 loop: CASSQATTGANVLTF. CDR3 in DNA: TGCGCCAGCAGCCAAGCGACTACTGGGGCCAACGTCCTGACTTTC.